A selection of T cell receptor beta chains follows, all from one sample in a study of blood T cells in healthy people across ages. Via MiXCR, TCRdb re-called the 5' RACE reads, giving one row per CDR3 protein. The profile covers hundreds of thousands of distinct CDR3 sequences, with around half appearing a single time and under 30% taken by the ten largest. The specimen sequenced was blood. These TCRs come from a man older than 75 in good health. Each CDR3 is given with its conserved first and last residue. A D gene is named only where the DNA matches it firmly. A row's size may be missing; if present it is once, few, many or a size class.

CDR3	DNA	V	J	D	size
CASRGTALMKTQYF	TGTGCCAGCCGTGGGACAGCGCTTATGAAGACCCAGTACTTC	TRBV6-2/TRBV6-3	TRBJ2-5	TRBD1	-
CASSLNRGGLNVRGANVLTF	TGCGCCAGCAGCCTGAATCGGGGGGGGCTCAACGTTCGTGGGGCCAACGTCCTGACTTTC	TRBV5-1	TRBJ2-6	TRBD2	-
CAIRSPSTYEQYF	TGTGCCATCCGGTCCCCGTCCACCTACGAGCAGTACTTC	TRBV24-1	TRBJ2-7	-	-
CASSPDVNEKLFF	TGCGCCAGCAGCCCGGATGTTAATGAAAAACTGTTTTTT	TRBV5-1	TRBJ1-4	-	-
CSARDLSAGDNEQFF	TGCAGTGCTAGAGATCTTTCGGCAGGGGACAATGAGCAGTTCTTC	TRBV20-1	TRBJ2-1	-	-
CSARNPLKLQETQFF	TGCAGTGCTAGAAACCCCCTGAAATTACAAGAGACCCAGTTCTTC	TRBV20-1	TRBJ2-1	-	-
CASETSGGKSETQYF	TGTGCCAGCGAGACTAGCGGAGGGAAGTCGGAGACCCAGTACTTC	TRBV28	TRBJ2-5	TRBD2	few
CASDRYEQYF	TGTGCCAGCGACAGATACGAGCAGTACTTC	TRBV6-4	TRBJ2-7	-	-
CSASEDWYQETQYF	TGCAGTGCTAGCGAAGACTGGTACCAAGAGACCCAGTACTTC	TRBV20-1	TRBJ2-5	-	-
CASSPRRGPDTQYF	TGCGCCAGCAGCCCCCGCCGAGGGCCAGATACGCAGTATTTT	TRBV5-1	TRBJ2-3	-	-
CSAPTRFSSSYNEQFF	TGCAGTGCCCCCACCAGGTTCAGTAGCTCCTACAATGAGCAGTTCTTC	TRBV20-1	TRBJ2-1	-	-